What follows are 13 T cell receptor beta chains derived from one specimen sequenced in a study of CD8 T cells in Susac syndrome. Random hexamers were used to reverse transcribe roughly 0.45 to 1 ug of RNA. In TCRdb, the immunoSEQ multiplex PCR reads were re-called with MiXCR into one record per CDR3 protein. The data show some 200,000 distinct CDR3 sequences, roughly 95% seen once. Sequenced: CD4+ T cells from PBMCs. These receptors were taken from a human donor with Susac syndrome.

The rearrangement links TRBV20-1 to TRBJ2-1; the match to TRBD2 covers 8 bases. Germline V gives CDR1 DFQATT, CDR2 SNEGSKA (reference sequence). The J segment lost 7 bases and the V segment lost 0 bases, leaving 14 bases of the junction unmatched. The CDR3 covers 17 residues. This CDR3 reads CSAREWPGGALVNEQFF. The CDR3 DNA reads as TGCAGTGCTAGAGAATGGCCCGGGGGGGCCCTGGTGAATGAGCAGTTCTTC.

The chain employs TRBV29-1 and TRBJ1-2; D remains ambiguous. Per the germline V gene, CDR1 is SQVTM and CDR2 is ANQGSEA. The CDR3 is made up of 12 amino acids. Trimming pared 4 bases from V and 6 bases from J, leaving 12 bases between. The CDR3 region is CSVVSVGNGYTF. The DNA for the CDR3 is TGCAGCGTTGTGTCGGTGGGTAATGGCTACACCTTC.

The CDR3 spells CSARGLSPDTQYF. The CDR3 coding sequence is TGCAGTGCTCGGGGACTATCCCCAGATACGCAGTATTTT. The chain is built from TRBV20-1 and TRBJ2-3; 7 nucleotides line up with TRBD2. With V trimmed by 5 bases and J by 4 bases, 6 bases remained unmatched. The germline CDR1 and CDR2 sequences are DFQATT and SNEGSKA (reference sequence). The CDR3 runs 13 residues.

In nucleotides, the CDR3 is TGTGCCAGTAGTGACACAGGGGGGGGCACAGATACGCAGTATTTT. It is translated as CASSDTGGGTDTQYF. The chain is built from TRBV19 and TRBJ2-3, with a tentative D call TRBD1 (8 bases). There are 15 residues in the CDR3. Germline lookup yields CDR1 LNHDA and CDR2 SQIVND (reference sequence). The V end was cut by 5 bases, the J end by 1 base, with 13 bases between.

The rearrangement links TRBV7-3 to TRBJ1-2; possibly TRBD1 for D (5 bases). The CDR3 loop spans 13 amino acids. Germline loops: CDR1 SGHTA, CDR2 FQGTGA. Trimming removed 6 bases at V and 6 bases at J, with 14 bases between. The CDR3 nucleotides read TGTGCCAGCAGTTATGCAGGGTATAATGGCTACACCTTC. Translated, it gives CASSYAGYNGYTF. The full variable domain, completed using reference TRBV7-3 and TRBJ1-2, is GAGVSQTPSNKVTEKGKYVELRCDPISGHTALYWYRQSLGQGPEFLIYFQGTGAADDSGLPNDRFFAVRPEGSVSTLKIQRTERGDSAVYLCASSYAGYNGYTFGSGTRLTVV.

The J gene is TRBJ1-3, the V gene TRBV27, with a possible D match to TRBD1 (5 bases). V lost 3 bases to trimming and J lost 4 bases, with 13 bases between them. The CDR3 is 15 residues long. Germline V gene sequence: CDR1 MNHEY, CDR2 SMNVEV (reference sequence). The CDR3 loop reads CASSFGAGPGNTIYF. In DNA, the CDR3 is TGTGCCAGCAGTTTTGGGGCAGGGCCAGGAAACACCATATATTTT.

The chain combines TRBV20-1 with TRBJ1-5; TRBD1 might be the D (6 bases). This CDR3 comprises 14 residues. Germline V gene lookup returns CDR1 DFQATT and CDR2 SNEGSKA (reference sequence). V lost 6 bases, J lost 2 bases, and 14 bases lay in between. Written as DNA, the CDR3 is TGCAGTGCCGGACAGAGTTTGGGCAATCAGCCCCAGCATTTT. It translates to CSAGQSLGNQPQHF.

V usage is TRBV30 and J usage is TRBJ2-7; D remains unclear. CDR1 and CDR2 from the germline V gene are GTSNPN and SVGIG (reference sequence). Deletions cut 3 bases from V and 6 bases from J, with 12 bases between. The CDR3 runs to 12 residues. Written as DNA, the CDR3 is TGTGCCTGGAGCCCCCTCTTAGGCGAGCAGTACTTC. It specifies CAWSPLLGEQYF.

V is TRBV29-1 and J is TRBJ1-1; no firm D call. Germline V gene lookup returns CDR1 SQVTM and CDR2 ANQGSEA. The CDR3 consists of 13 residues. Trimming removed 4 bases from V and 1 base from J, with 10 bases in between. CDR3 sequence: CSVGIGGNTEAFF. DNA for the CDR3: TGCAGCGTTGGAATCGGAGGGAACACTGAAGCTTTCTTT. Combining the CDR3 with reference TRBV29-1 and TRBJ1-1 gives the whole variable domain SAVISQKPSRDICQRGTSLTIQCQVDSQVTMMFWYRQQPGQSLTLIATANQGSEATYESGFVIDKFPISRPNLTFSTLTVSNMSPEDSSIYLCSVGIGGNTEAFFGQGTRLTVV.

The chain joins TRBV19 to TRBJ2-3, with D maybe TRBD1 (6 bases). The length of the CDR3 is 15 residues. V was cut by 4 bases and J by 5 bases, with 16 bases left in between. Germline-derived CDR1 and CDR2 are LNHDA and SQIVND (reference sequence). CDR3 in amino acids: CASSTGTTFGDTQYF. The CDR3 nucleotides are TGTGCCAGTAGTACCGGGACAACGTTCGGAGATACGCAGTATTTT.

The chain combines TRBV11-3 with TRBJ2-1; tentative D call: TRBD2 (6 bases). The V gene's germline CDR1 is SGHNT and CDR2 YENEEA. V was clipped by 3 bases and J by 8 bases, with 17 bases between them. CDR3 length: 15 residues. In DNA form, the CDR3 reads TGTGCCAGCAGCTTGGGCCCATCGGGGGTTTATGAGCAGTTCTTC. The encoded protein is CASSLGPSGVYEQFF.

V gene TRBV7-9 combines with J gene TRBJ2-1; 8 nucleotides line up with TRBD1. Germline V gene data show CDR1 as SEHNR and CDR2 as FQNEAQ (reference sequence). J lost 3 bases, V lost 3 bases, and 7 bases had no gene match. CDR3 length: 16 residues. The chain's CDR3 is CASSLMTGVGYNEQFF. CDR3 DNA sequence: TGTGCCAGCAGCTTGATGACAGGGGTCGGCTACAATGAGCAGTTCTTC.

The chain couples TRBV30 to TRBJ2-2; 10 positions agree with TRBD1. CDR1 and CDR2 (germline): GTSNPN, SVGIG (reference sequence). With V trimmed by 0 bases and J by 6 bases, 4 bases remained unmatched. This CDR3 is 15 amino acids long. CDR3 sequence reads: CAWSVIGQGAGELFF. The DNA of the CDR3 is TGTGCCTGGAGTGTCATAGGACAGGGGGCCGGGGAGCTGTTTTTT.